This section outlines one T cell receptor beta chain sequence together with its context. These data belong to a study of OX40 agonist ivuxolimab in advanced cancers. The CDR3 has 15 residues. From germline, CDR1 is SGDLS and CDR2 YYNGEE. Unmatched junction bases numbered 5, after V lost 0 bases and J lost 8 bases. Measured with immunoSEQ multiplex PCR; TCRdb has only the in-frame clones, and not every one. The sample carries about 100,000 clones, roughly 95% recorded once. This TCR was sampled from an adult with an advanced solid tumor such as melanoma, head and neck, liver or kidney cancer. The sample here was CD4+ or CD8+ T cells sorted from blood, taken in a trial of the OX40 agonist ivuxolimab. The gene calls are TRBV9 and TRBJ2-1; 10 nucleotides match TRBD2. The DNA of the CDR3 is TGTGCCAGCAGCGTAGGATGGACTAGCGGCTATGAGCAGTTCTTC. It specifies CASSVGWTSGYEQFF.